The 16 T cell receptor beta chains listed next were all sequenced from one sample in a study of shared clonotypes between healthy human individuals. Produced via immunoSEQ multiplex PCR; TCRdb's table is partial and in-frame only. This sample carries about 2.4 million clones, just over 90% of them seen once, and the ten largest clones take about 0.13%. The sequenced material came from naive CD4+ T cells sorted from blood. As for subset: CD45RA+ positively selected. All receptors come from a man aged 18 to 29 in good health.

The J gene is TRBJ2-1, the V gene TRBV7-9; a weak D match, TRBD1 (5 bases). V was cut by 5 bases and J by 16 bases, with 18 bases left in between. The CDR3 is 12 amino acids. The germline V gene encodes CDR1 SEHNR and CDR2 FQNEAQ (reference sequence). CDR3 loop: CASSEPGRRGFF. The CDR3 bases are TGTGCCAGCAGCGAGCCAGGGCGACGTGGTTTCTTC.

This clone showed up just once. In DNA form, the CDR3 reads TGTGCCAGCAGCCCGGACAGTAGGGGTGAAAAACTGTTTTTT. Translated, it gives CASSPDSRGEKLFF. V is TRBV5-6 and J is TRBJ1-4; D possibly corresponds to TRBD1 (6 bases). The germline V and J ends were trimmed by 4 bases and 7 bases, with 14 bases remaining between them. In germline, CDR1 is SGHDT, CDR2 YYEEEE. The CDR3 runs 14 residues.

The count of this clone is one. V gene TRBV27 combines with J gene TRBJ2-7; D might be TRBD1 (5 bases). CDR1 and CDR2 from the germline V gene are MNHEY and SMNVEV (reference sequence). This CDR3 region has 16 residues. V was trimmed by 0 bases and J by 6 bases, leaving 18 bases between them. DNA for the CDR3: TGTGCCAGCAGTTTATCCGCAGGGCTTAGACCCTCCGAGCAGTACTTC. It translates to CASSLSAGLRPSEQYF.

The chain is built from TRBV7-9 and TRBJ2-7; 11 bases line up with TRBD1. The CDR3 is 16 amino acids. Germline CDR1 reads SEHNR; CDR2 reads FQNEAQ (reference sequence). J lost 5 bases, V lost 5 bases, and 11 bases had no gene match. CDR3 in amino acids: CASSPGPGTGGHEQYF. The CDR3 nucleotides read TGTGCCAGCAGCCCCGGCCCCGGGACAGGGGGACACGAGCAGTACTTC.

The rearrangement joins TRBV4-3 to TRBJ2-6; no clear D. CDR1 LGHNA and CDR2 YSLEER come from the germline V gene. This CDR3 spans 17 amino acids. Trimming pared 1 base from V and 1 base from J, leaving 11 bases between. As DNA, the CDR3 is TGCGCCAGCAGCCAAGTACCAGTCCGTTCTGGGGCCAACGTCCTGACTTTC. Residues: CASSQVPVRSGANVLTF.

This clone was counted only a few times. The V and J genes are TRBV30 and TRBJ2-7; D ambiguous. CDR1 and CDR2 (germline): GTSNPN, SVGIG (reference sequence). This CDR3 contains 12 residues. V shed 5 bases and J shed 3 bases, with 11 bases lying between them. The CDR3 DNA sequence: TGTGCCTGGCATTCGGCCGGCTACGAGCAGTACTTC. This translates into CAWHSAGYEQYF. Combining the CDR3 with reference TRBV30 and TRBJ2-7 gives the whole variable domain SQTIHQWPATLVQPVGSPLSLECTVEGTSNPNLYWYRQAAGRGLQLLFYSVGIGQISSEVPQNLSASRPQDRQFILSSKKLLLSDSGFYLCAWHSAGYEQYFGPGTRLTVT.

The sample holds one count of this clone. Other DNA sequences from this sample encode an identical CDR3 as well. The chain recombines TRBV9 with TRBJ1-1, with 8 bases that match TRBD1. V gave up 3 bases and J gave up 1 base; unmatched junction bases: 2. The CDR3 sequence is 14 residues long. Per germline, CDR1 SGDLS and CDR2 YYNGEE. The CDR3 DNA is TGTGCCAGCAGCGGGGGGACAGGGAACACTGAAGCTTTCTTT. It encodes CASSGGTGNTEAFF.

This rearrangement joins TRBV18 to TRBJ2-7, with D possibly called TRBD1 or TRBD2 (5 bases each). The CDR3 consists of 14 residues. The V gene's germline CDR1 is KGHSH and CDR2 LQKENI. V was shortened by 6 bases and J by 2 bases, with 14 bases between the two germline ends. CDR3 region: CASSAGTRTYEQYF. CDR3 DNA: TGTGCCAGCTCTGCCGGGACCAGGACCTACGAGCAGTACTTC.

This clone has only one observation. The chain couples TRBV6-1 to TRBJ1-2, with a tentative D call TRBD1 (5 bases). Germline V gives CDR1 MNHNS, CDR2 SASEGT. Between the trimmed V and J ends, which lost 2 bases and 8 bases, there was a span of 9 bases. The CDR3 spans 12 residues. The CDR3 DNA reads as TGTGCCAGCAGTGAACAGGGCTGGGGCTACACCTTC. Amino acid sequence: CASSEQGWGYTF.

The rearrangement joins TRBV30 to TRBJ1-1; 7 bases fit TRBD1. The CDR3 is 19 amino acids. V was clipped by 0 bases and J by 3 bases; unmatched bases: 19. The V gene's germline CDR1 is GTSNPN and CDR2 SVGIG (reference sequence). The CDR3 loop is CAWSVILGQGGGIDTEAFF. The CDR3 region has the DNA TGTGCCTGGAGTGTAATCCTTGGGCAGGGGGGCGGAATTGACACTGAAGCTTTCTTT.

V and J are TRBV18 and TRBJ2-7, with TRBD1 matching over 11 bases. CDR3 size: 19 residues. CDR1 is KGHSH and CDR2 is LQKENI in the germline V gene. V gave up 5 bases and J gave up 0 bases; unmatched junction bases: 15. In nucleotides, the CDR3 is TGTGCCAGCTCAGGAACTCCGGGACAGGGGGGAGAAAGCTCCTACGAGCAGTACTTC. Its protein is CASSGTPGQGGESSYEQYF.

This clone was seen a single time. The chain recombines TRBV6-5 with TRBJ2-7; 9 positions agree with TRBD2. The CDR3 has 15 amino acids. Germline V CDR1 and CDR2: MNHEY, SVGAGI. The ends lost 6 bases at V and 0 bases at J; junction bases unmatched: 6. DNA for the CDR3: TGTGCCAGCAGGCCGACTAGCGGATACTCCTACGAGCAGTACTTC. This encodes CASRPTSGYSYEQYF.

The chain is built from TRBV6-1 and TRBJ2-3; D gene uncertain. The CDR3 sequence is 12 residues long. From germline, CDR1 is MNHNS and CDR2 SASEGT. The germline V and J ends were trimmed by 3 bases and 5 bases, with 6 bases remaining between them. This chain's CDR3 is CASSDLRDTQYF. In DNA form, the CDR3 reads TGTGCCAGCAGTGACTTGCGAGATACGCAGTATTTT.

The rearrangement links TRBV27 to TRBJ1-2; TRBD1 aligns across 9 bases. The germline CDR1 and CDR2 sequences are MNHEY and SMNVEV (reference sequence). J gave up 2 bases and V 6 bases, and 13 bases lay outside the gene matches. This CDR3 has 17 residues. The CDR3 DNA reads as TGTGCCAGCAGGGGACAGGGCAAACCTCTTTTGAACTATGGCTACACCTTC. This sequence encodes CASRGQGKPLLNYGYTF.

The genes are TRBV5-8 and TRBJ1-2; D unclear. V was clipped by 5 bases and J by 8 bases, with 16 bases between them. This CDR3 comprises 13 residues. The V gene's germline CDR1 is SGHTS and CDR2 YDEGEE. CDR3 protein: CASSTRASRGYTF. CDR3 DNA: TGTGCCAGCAGTACCCGGGCCTCACGGGGCTACACCTTC. Drawing the rest from reference TRBV5-8 and TRBJ1-2, the complete variable domain is EAGVTQSPTHLIKTRGQQATLRCSPISGHTSVYWYQQALGLGLQFLLWYDEGEERNRGNFPPRFSGRQFPNYSSELNVNALELEDSALYLCASSTRASRGYTFGSGTRLTVV.

Regarding this clone: At one boundary the junction diverges from the germline segment, which might be a read error. This chain joins TRBV5-4 and TRBJ2-1, with D perhaps matching TRBD2 (5 bases). There are 14 residues in the CDR3. Per germline, CDR1 SGHNT and CDR2 YYREEE (reference sequence). CDR3 region: CARSLDGVLYEQFF. The CDR3 DNA reads TGTGCCCGCAGCTTGGACGGGGTTTTATATGAGCAGTTCTTC.